These 23 T cell receptor beta chains originate from one sample sequenced in a study of cytomegalovirus exposure and HLA in healthy donors. This table comes from immunoSEQ multiplex PCR, and its TCRdb copy is limited to in-frame clones, with some not included. The sample contains approximately 90,000 clones, approximately 95% of which appear only once. The specimen was PBMCs. These receptors were obtained from a woman in her 30s in good health and CMV-seropositive.

The V call is TRBV19, the J call TRBJ1-5; D is perhaps TRBD1 (6 bases). The germline gives CDR1 LNHDA, CDR2 SQIVND (reference sequence). Trimming removed 9 bases from V and 7 bases from J, with 16 bases in between. CDR3 length: 13 amino acids. CDR3 protein: CASSTGSRQPQHF. CDR3 nucleotide sequence: TGTGCCAGCTCCACAGGGTCACGGCAGCCCCAGCATTTT.

The V gene is TRBV18, the J gene TRBJ1-5, with D unclear. The V end lost 2 bases, the J end lost 4 bases, and 15 bases lay between the germline ends. In germline, CDR1 is KGHSH, CDR2 LQKENI. This CDR3 region has 16 residues. The CDR3 is CASSPTSVGVNQPQHF. DNA of the CDR3: TGTGCCAGCTCACCAACCTCCGTGGGAGTTAATCAGCCCCAGCATTTT.

The rearrangement joins TRBV15 to TRBJ2-7, with TRBD1 as a possible D gene (5 bases). Germline V gene data show CDR1 as LNHNV and CDR2 as YYDKDF (reference sequence). This CDR3 spans 14 amino acids. Trimming shortened V by 2 bases and J by 3 bases, and 11 bases separated the two germline ends. The CDR3 spells CATSRPQTDYEQYF. CDR3 DNA sequence: TGTGCCACCAGCAGACCTCAGACAGACTACGAGCAGTACTTC.

The chain is built from TRBV7-2 and TRBJ2-3; 9 bases map to TRBD2. In germline, CDR1 is SGHTA, CDR2 FQGNSA. After removal of 2 bases from V and 6 bases from J, the junction contained 15 bases not matched to a gene. The CDR3 runs to 18 residues. DNA for the CDR3: TGTGCCAGCAGCTTAAGGTCTAGCGGGATGAGGTTAGGGGATACGCAGTATTTT. Amino acid sequence: CASSLRSSGMRLGDTQYF.

V gene TRBV30 combines with J gene TRBJ2-7; 10 bases line up with TRBD1. Germline V gene lookup returns CDR1 GTSNPN and CDR2 SVGIG (reference sequence). The ends lost 1 base at V and 0 bases at J; junction bases unmatched: 3. The CDR3 spans 15 residues. CDR3 amino acids: CAWSAGQGTSYEQYF. The CDR3 DNA reads as TGTGCCTGGAGTGCGGGACAGGGGACCTCCTACGAGCAGTACTTC.

The chain recombines TRBV28 with TRBJ2-7, with TRBD2 matching 13 bases. The CDR3 runs to 17 residues. Germline CDR1 reads MDHEN; CDR2 reads SYDVKM. J was trimmed by 4 bases and V by 5 bases; bases with no gene match: 11. For the CDR3, the DNA is TGTGCCAGCAGTCAGACTAGCGGGAGGCCCCGGGAGTACGAGCAGTACTTC. The encoded protein is CASSQTSGRPREYEQYF.

The rearrangement uses TRBV5-6 and TRBJ2-3, with 12 positions matching TRBD2. Germline CDR1 reads SGHDT; CDR2 reads YYEEEE. J gave up 4 bases and V 2 bases, and 5 bases lay outside the gene matches. This CDR3 is 16 amino acids long. The CDR3 region has the DNA TGTGCCAGCAGCTTAACTAGCGGGAGGTTTTCAGATACGCAGTATTTT. Encoded protein: CASSLTSGRFSDTQYF.

The chain couples TRBV19 to TRBJ2-1; 7 nucleotides agree with TRBD2. J was trimmed by 14 bases and V by 3 bases; bases with no gene match: 4. This CDR3 is 11 amino acids long. In germline, CDR1 is LNHDA, CDR2 SQIVND (reference sequence). The CDR3 nucleotides read TGTGCCAGTAGTATGGCGGGAGTTGAGTTCTTC. Translated, it gives CASSMAGVEFF.

This chain joins TRBV28 and TRBJ2-1, with TRBD2 matching 11 bases. The V gene's germline CDR1 is MDHEN and CDR2 SYDVKM. The length of the CDR3 is 17 residues. Trimming cost V 8 bases and J 4 bases; bases outside gene matches: 13. This CDR3 reads CASPPTGLAALYNEQFF. In nucleotides, the CDR3 is TGTGCCAGCCCCCCAACGGGACTAGCGGCTCTTTACAATGAGCAGTTCTTC.

The rearrangement links TRBV7-2 to TRBJ1-1; D is undetermined. The CDR3 loop spans 13 amino acids. V lost 1 base and J 5 bases, leaving 8 bases between the germline ends. Germline V gene data show CDR1 as SGHTA and CDR2 as FQGNSA. The CDR3 DNA is TGTGCCAGCAGCTTAGTTAGGGAGACTGAAGCTTTCTTT. It is translated as CASSLVRETEAFF. Full variable domain (outside the CDR3, taken from reference TRBV7-2 and TRBJ1-1): GAGVSQSPSNKVTEKGKDVELRCDPISGHTALYWYRQSLGQGLEFLIYFQGNSAPDKSGLPSDRFSAERTGGSVSTLTIQRTQQEDSAVYLCASSLVRETEAFFGQGTRLTVV.

The V and J genes are TRBV14 and TRBJ2-1, with D unclear. Germline CDR1 reads SGHDN; CDR2 reads FVKESK. V lost 4 bases and J 0 bases, leaving 10 bases between the germline ends. The CDR3 consists of 15 residues. The CDR3 nucleotides are TGTGCCAGCAGCCCATTCCGGAGCTCCTACAATGAGCAGTTCTTC. Protein product: CASSPFRSSYNEQFF.

The gene calls are TRBV27 and TRBJ1-2; 8 bases match TRBD1. J lost 4 bases, V lost 5 bases, and 6 bases had no gene match. This CDR3 has 14 amino acids. Germline-derived CDR1 and CDR2 are MNHEY and SMNVEV (reference sequence). The CDR3 here is CASSITGTGYGYTF. CDR3 DNA: TGTGCCAGCAGTATAACCGGGACAGGCTATGGCTACACCTTC.

The rearrangement uses TRBV19 and TRBJ2-2; possibly TRBD2 for D (5 bases). The CDR3 contains 15 residues. Germline CDR1 and CDR2: LNHDA and SQIVND (reference sequence). V lost 1 base and J 3 bases, leaving 9 bases between the germline ends. The CDR3 loop is CASSIGQRHTGELFF. CDR3 coding DNA: TGTGCCAGTAGTATAGGGCAGCGGCACACCGGGGAGCTGTTTTTT.

The chain uses TRBV7-2 and TRBJ2-7; a possible D gene is TRBD1 (5 bases). The germline V gene has CDR1 SGHTA and CDR2 FQGNSA. The CDR3 consists of 15 residues. The V gene lost 2 bases and the J gene lost 3 bases, with 14 bases spanning the gap. CDR3 nucleotide sequence: TGTGCCAGCAGCTTACCGTCCAGGGTCGACTACGAGCAGTACTTC. Translated, it gives CASSLPSRVDYEQYF.

The V and J genes are TRBV12-5 and TRBJ2-7; D is undetermined. CDR1 is LGHNT, CDR2 FRNRAP, per germline. Trimming took 1 base from V and 0 from J, leaving 4 bases between them. The length of the CDR3 is 13 residues. The CDR3 here is CASGLGPSYEQYF. CDR3 in DNA: TGTGCTAGTGGTTTGGGGCCCTCCTACGAGCAGTACTTC.

CDR3 bases: TGTGCCAGCAGTTTCCGCGAAGGAGAAGCACCTCTTTGGACAGATACGCAGTATTTT. Amino acid sequence: CASSFREGEAPLWTDTQYF. The V and J genes are TRBV28 and TRBJ2-3; D is unresolved. Germline V gene sequence: CDR1 MDHEN, CDR2 SYDVKM. The CDR3 covers 19 residues. Trimming cost V 3 bases and J 3 bases, with 25 bases left between them. Looking up the rest from reference TRBV28 and TRBJ2-3 gives the full variable domain: DVKVTQSSRYLVKRTGEKVFLECVQDMDHENMFWYRQDPGLGLRLIYFSYDVKMKEKGDIPEGYSVSREKKERFSLILESASTNQTSMYLCASSFREGEAPLWTDTQYFGPGTRLTVL.

The genes are TRBV5-5 and TRBJ2-1; D gene uncertain. The V end lost 0 bases, the J end lost 4 bases, and 5 bases lay between the germline ends. The CDR3 sequence is 13 residues long. Germline assignment: CDR1 SGHKS and CDR2 YYEKEE (reference sequence). Written as DNA, the CDR3 is TGTGCCAGCAGCTTGGGGCCGTACAATGAGCAGTTCTTC. Its protein product is CASSLGPYNEQFF. The full variable domain, in which reference TRBV5-5 and TRBJ2-1 provide the parts outside the CDR3, is DAGVTQSPTHLIKTRGQQVTLRCSPISGHKSVSWYQQVLGQGPQFIFQYYEKEERGRGNFPDRFSARQFPNYSSELNVNALLLGDSALYLCASSLGPYNEQFFGPGTRLTVL.

This rearrangement joins TRBV7-2 to TRBJ2-3, with TRBD2 as a possible D gene (6 bases). This CDR3 region has 19 residues. Looked up from germline, CDR1 is SGHTA and CDR2 is FQGNSA. The germline V and J ends were trimmed by 1 base and 0 bases, with 20 bases remaining between them. The CDR3 coding sequence is TGTGCCAGCAGCTTAGGGTTCGGGAGATGGGTATCTAGCACAGATACGCAGTATTTT. The encoded protein is CASSLGFGRWVSSTDTQYF.

The chain is built from TRBV28 and TRBJ1-5, with 9 bases identical to TRBD1. Trimming removed 6 bases from V and 7 bases from J; junction bases left unmatched: 10. Looked up from germline, CDR1 is MDHEN and CDR2 is SYDVKM. The length of the CDR3 is 15 residues. For the CDR3, the DNA is TGTGCCAGCAGCTCCCCGGGACAGGGCAGGCAGCCCCAGCATTTT. It specifies CASSSPGQGRQPQHF.

The chain is built from TRBV28 and TRBJ1-1; the match to TRBD1 covers 8 bases. CDR1 and CDR2 from the germline V gene are MDHEN and SYDVKM. The trim removed 5 bases at V and 0 bases at J, leaving 5 bases unmatched. CDR3 length equals 15 residues. The CDR3 sequence is CASSVGTGLNTEAFF. In DNA, the CDR3 is TGTGCCAGCAGTGTTGGGACAGGTTTGAACACTGAAGCTTTCTTT.

This chain links TRBV6-1 with TRBJ1-2, with D possibly matching TRBD1 (6 bases). With 4 bases removed from V and 1 base from J, the gap between germline ends came to 7 bases. CDR3 length equals 13 residues. Germline loops: CDR1 MNHNS, CDR2 SASEGT. The CDR3 nucleotides are TGTGCCAGCAGTGGGACAGTTAACTATGGCTACACCTTC. Amino acids: CASSGTVNYGYTF.

The V gene is TRBV28, the J gene TRBJ2-1; possibly TRBD2 for D (6 bases). Germline CDR1 and CDR2: MDHEN and SYDVKM. The CDR3 contains 15 residues. Trimming cost V 2 bases and J 4 bases, with 12 bases left between them. As DNA, the CDR3 is TGTGCCAGCAGTTTACTGCGGGGTCTATACAATGAGCAGTTCTTC. It specifies CASSLLRGLYNEQFF.

This chain connects TRBV18 to TRBJ2-5, with 10 positions matching TRBD2. The CDR3 has 18 residues. CDR1 and CDR2 from the germline V gene are KGHSH and LQKENI. The V and J ends lost 0 bases and 4 bases, in that order; junction bases with no gene match: 11. The CDR3 nucleotides read TGTGCCAGCTCACCACCGTCTAGCGGGAGATGGTATGGAGAGACCCAGTACTTC. Protein: CASSPPSSGRWYGETQYF.